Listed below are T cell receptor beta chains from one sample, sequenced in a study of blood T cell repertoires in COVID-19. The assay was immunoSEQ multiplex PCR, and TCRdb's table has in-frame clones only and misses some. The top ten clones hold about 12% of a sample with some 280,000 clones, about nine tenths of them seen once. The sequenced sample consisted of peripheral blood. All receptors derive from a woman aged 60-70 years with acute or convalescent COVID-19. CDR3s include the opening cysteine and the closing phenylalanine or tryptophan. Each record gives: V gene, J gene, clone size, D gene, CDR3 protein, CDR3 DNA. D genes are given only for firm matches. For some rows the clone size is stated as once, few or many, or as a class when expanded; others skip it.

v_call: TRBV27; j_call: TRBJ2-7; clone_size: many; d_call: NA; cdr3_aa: CASRATESYEQYF; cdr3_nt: TGTGCCAGCAGGGCGACAGAATCCTACGAGCAGTACTTC
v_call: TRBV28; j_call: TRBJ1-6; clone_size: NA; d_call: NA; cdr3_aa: CASRLPPGALHSPLHF; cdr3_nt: TGTGCCAGCAGGCTCCCACCTGGGGCTCTTCATTCACCCCTCCACTTT
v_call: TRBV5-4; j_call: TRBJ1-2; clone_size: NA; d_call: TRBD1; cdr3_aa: CASSLAFGDSWNYGYTF; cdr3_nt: TGTGCCAGCAGCTTGGCTTTTGGGGACAGCTGGAACTATGGCTACACCTTC
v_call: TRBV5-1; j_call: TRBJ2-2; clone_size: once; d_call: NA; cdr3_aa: CASSDRRDFGELFF; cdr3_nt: TGCGCCAGCAGCGATCGCCGGGACTTCGGGGAGCTGTTTTTT
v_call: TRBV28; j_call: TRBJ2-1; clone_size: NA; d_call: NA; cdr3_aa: CASSADLSSYNEQFF; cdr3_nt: TGTGCCAGCTCTGCGGACTTGAGCTCCTACAATGAGCAGTTCTTC
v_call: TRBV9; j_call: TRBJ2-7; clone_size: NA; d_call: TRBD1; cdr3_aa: CASSVSGTGRYEQYF; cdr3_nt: TGTGCCAGCAGCGTATCAGGGACAGGACGCTACGAGCAGTACTTC
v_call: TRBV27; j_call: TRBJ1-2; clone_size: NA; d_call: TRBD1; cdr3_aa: CASRVGTGFGYTF; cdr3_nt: TGTGCCAGCAGAGTAGGGACAGGGTTTGGCTACACCTTC
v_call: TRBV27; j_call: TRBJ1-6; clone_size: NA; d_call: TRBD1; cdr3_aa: CASSLQGVNNSPLHF; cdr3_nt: TGTGCCAGCAGTTTACAGGGGGTCAATAATTCACCCCTCCACTTT
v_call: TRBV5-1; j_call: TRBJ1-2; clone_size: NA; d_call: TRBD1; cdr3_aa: CASSLAVDRGLVGYGYTF; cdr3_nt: TGCGCCAGCAGCTTGGCCGTGGACAGGGGCTTAGTAGGATATGGCTACACCTTC
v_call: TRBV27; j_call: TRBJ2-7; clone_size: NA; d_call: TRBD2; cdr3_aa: CASSLGGQVEQYF; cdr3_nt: TGTGCCAGCAGTTTGGGAGGGCAAGTCGAGCAGTACTTC
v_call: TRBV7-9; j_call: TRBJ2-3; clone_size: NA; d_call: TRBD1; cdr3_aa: CASSQTGGDTDTQYF; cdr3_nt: TGTGCCAGCAGCCAGACAGGGGGGGACACAGATACGCAGTATTTT
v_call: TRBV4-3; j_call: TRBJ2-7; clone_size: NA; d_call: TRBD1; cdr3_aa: CASSPADRGEQYF; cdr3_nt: TGCGCCAGCAGCCCCGCGGACAGGGGCGAGCAGTACTTC
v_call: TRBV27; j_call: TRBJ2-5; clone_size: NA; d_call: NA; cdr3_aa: CASTLVAEDQETQYF; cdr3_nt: TGTGCCAGCACCTTGGTAGCGGAGGACCAAGAGACCCAGTACTTC
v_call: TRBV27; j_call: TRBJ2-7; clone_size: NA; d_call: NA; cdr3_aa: CASSSLQGYPYEQYF; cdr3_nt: TGTGCCAGCAGTTCTCTCCAGGGTTACCCTTACGAGCAGTACTTC
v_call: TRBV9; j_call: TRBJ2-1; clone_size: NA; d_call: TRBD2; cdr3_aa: CASSVGGTSAYNEQFF; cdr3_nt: TGTGCCAGCAGCGTAGGAGGGACTAGCGCGTACAATGAGCAGTTCTTC
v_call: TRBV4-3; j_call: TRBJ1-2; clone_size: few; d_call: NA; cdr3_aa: CASSQRQGLRYGYTF; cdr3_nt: TGCGCCAGCAGCCAACGGCAGGGACTGCGCTATGGCTACACCTTC
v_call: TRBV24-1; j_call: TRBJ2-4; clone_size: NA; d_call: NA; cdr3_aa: CATSDPQGAKNIQYF; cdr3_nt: TGTGCCACCAGTGACCCACAGGGAGCCAAAAACATTCAGTACTTC
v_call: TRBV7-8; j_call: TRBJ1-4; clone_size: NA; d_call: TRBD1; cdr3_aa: CASSLIGQVDEKLFF; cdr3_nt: TGTGCCAGCAGCTTAATAGGACAGGTTGACGAAAAACTGTTTTTT
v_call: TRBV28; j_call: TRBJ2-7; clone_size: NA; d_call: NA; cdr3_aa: CASSLQAPAEQYF; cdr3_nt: TGTGCCAGCAGTTTACAGGCCCCCGCCGAGCAGTACTTC
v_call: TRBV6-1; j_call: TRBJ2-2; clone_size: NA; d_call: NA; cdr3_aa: CASSEGRSGWTGELFF; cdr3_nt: TGTGCCAGCAGTGAAGGGCGGTCAGGGTGGACCGGGGAGCTGTTTTTT
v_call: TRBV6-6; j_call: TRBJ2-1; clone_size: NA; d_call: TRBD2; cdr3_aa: CASSPTGTSGEQFF; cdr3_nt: TGTGCCAGCAGCCCTACCGGGACTAGCGGTGAGCAGTTCTTC
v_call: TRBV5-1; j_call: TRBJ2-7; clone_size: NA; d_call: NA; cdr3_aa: CASSLEGVYEQYF; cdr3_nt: TGCGCCAGCAGCTTGGAGGGGGTCTACGAGCAGTACTTC
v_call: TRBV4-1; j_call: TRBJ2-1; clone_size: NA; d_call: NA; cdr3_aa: CASSQDGDEQFF; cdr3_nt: TGCGCCAGCAGCCAAGACGGAGATGAGCAGTTCTTC
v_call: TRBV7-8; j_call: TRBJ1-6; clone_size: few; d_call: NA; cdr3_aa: CASSLVGTQSSYNSPLHF; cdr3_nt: TGTGCCAGCAGCTTAGTAGGGACACAGAGCTCCTATAATTCACCCCTCCACTTT
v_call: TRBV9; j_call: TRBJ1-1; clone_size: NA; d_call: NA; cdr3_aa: CASSPRGIMRGTLGNTEAFF; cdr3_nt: TGTGCCAGCAGCCCGAGGGGGATAATGAGGGGAACTTTAGGGAACACTGAAGCTTTCTTT
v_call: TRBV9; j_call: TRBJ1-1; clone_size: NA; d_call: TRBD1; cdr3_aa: CASSKATGNTNTEAFF; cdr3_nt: TGTGCCAGCAGCAAAGCGACAGGGAATACGAACACTGAAGCTTTCTTT
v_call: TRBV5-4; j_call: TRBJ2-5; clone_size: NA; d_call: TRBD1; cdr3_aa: CASSLGDSQETQYF; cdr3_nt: TGTGCCAGCAGCTTGGGGGACAGCCAAGAGACCCAGTACTTC
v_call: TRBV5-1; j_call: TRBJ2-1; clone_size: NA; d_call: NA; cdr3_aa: CASSFGDTVNEQFF; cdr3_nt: TGCGCCAGCAGCTTTGGGGACACGGTCAATGAGCAGTTCTTC
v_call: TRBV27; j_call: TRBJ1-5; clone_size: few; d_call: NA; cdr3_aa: CASSPRRGGNQPQHF; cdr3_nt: TGTGCCAGCAGTCCACGCAGGGGAGGCAATCAGCCCCAGCATTTT
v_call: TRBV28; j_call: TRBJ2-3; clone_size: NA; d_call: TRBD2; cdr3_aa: CASSGTSASNTQYF; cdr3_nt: TGTGCCAGTTCCGGGACTAGCGCATCAAATACGCAGTATTTT
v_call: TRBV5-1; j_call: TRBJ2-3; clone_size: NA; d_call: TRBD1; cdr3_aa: CASSRQGEAGQDTQYF; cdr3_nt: TGCGCCAGCAGCCGACAGGGGGAAGCGGGGCAAGATACGCAGTATTTT
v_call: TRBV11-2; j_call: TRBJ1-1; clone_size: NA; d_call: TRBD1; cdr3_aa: CASSPGQGWTEAFF; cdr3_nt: TGTGCCAGCAGCCCAGGACAGGGTTGGACTGAAGCTTTCTTT
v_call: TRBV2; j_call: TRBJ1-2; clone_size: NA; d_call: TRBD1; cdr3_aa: CASRRTGDYGYTF; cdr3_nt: TGTGCCAGCAGGAGGACAGGGGACTATGGCTACACCTTC
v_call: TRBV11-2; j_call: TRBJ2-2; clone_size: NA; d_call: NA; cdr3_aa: CASSNHWGGRTNTGELFF; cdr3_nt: TGTGCCAGCTCCAATCATTGGGGGGGCCGTACGAACACCGGGGAGCTGTTTTTT
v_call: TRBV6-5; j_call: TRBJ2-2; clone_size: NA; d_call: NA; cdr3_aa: CATSFQVTGELFF; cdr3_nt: TGTGCCACCTCATTCCAGGTCACCGGGGAGCTGTTTTTT
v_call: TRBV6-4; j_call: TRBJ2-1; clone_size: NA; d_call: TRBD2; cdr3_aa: CASGSGTSGSLLSLNEQFF; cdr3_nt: TGTGCCAGCGGATCCGGGACTAGCGGGAGTCTACTTAGTCTTAATGAGCAGTTCTTC
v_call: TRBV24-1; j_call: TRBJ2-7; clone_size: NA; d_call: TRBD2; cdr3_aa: CATSDPSLAGGSYEQYF; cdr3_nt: TGTGCCACCAGTGACCCCTCCTTGGCGGGAGGGAGCTACGAGCAGTACTTC
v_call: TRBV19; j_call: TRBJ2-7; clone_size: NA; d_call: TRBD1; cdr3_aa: CASSLQVGTAYEQYF; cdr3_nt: TGTGCCAGTAGTTTGCAAGTGGGGACAGCCTACGAGCAGTACTTC
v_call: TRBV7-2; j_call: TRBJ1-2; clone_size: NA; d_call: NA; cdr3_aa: CASSPTRDGYGYTF; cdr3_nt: TGTGCCAGCAGCCCGACTAGGGATGGCTATGGCTACACCTTC
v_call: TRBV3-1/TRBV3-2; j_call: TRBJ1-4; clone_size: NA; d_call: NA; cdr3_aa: CASSLRHPGRQKLFF; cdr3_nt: TGTGCCAGCAGCCTTAGACACCCGGGGAGGCAAAAACTGTTTTTT
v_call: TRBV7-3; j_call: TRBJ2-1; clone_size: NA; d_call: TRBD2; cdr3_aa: CASSLPWTLGGGRAPYNEQFF; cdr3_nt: TGTGCCAGCAGCTTACCCTGGACCTTGGGTGGCGGGAGGGCCCCCTACAATGAGCAGTTCTTC